The clone carrying this T cell receptor (beta chain) has at least ten counts. The library targeted TCRbeta and was prepared with unique molecular identifiers. TCRdb re-derived calls from the PCR reads in MiXCR, one entry per CDR3 protein. Among a few hundred thousand distinct CDR3 sequences listed, around 10% were seen once. The germline V gene encodes CDR1 MDHEN and CDR2 SYDVKM. Trimming took 5 bases from V and 0 from J; bases not matched to a gene: 6. The CDR3 runs to 17 residues. The data belong to a study of T-cell reconstitution after alpha-beta-depleted transplantation in children. This sequence originates from a human donor who donated a stem cell graft to a child with acute lymphoblastic leukemia. The sequences come from PBMCs from the stem cell graft donor, collected from the stem cell graft. The chain uses TRBV28 and TRBJ1-6, with 8 nucleotides matching TRBD1. This CDR3 reads CASSPFDRGSYNSPLHF. DNA for the CDR3: TGTGCCAGCAGTCCGTTTGACAGGGGCTCCTATAATTCACCCCTCCACTTT.